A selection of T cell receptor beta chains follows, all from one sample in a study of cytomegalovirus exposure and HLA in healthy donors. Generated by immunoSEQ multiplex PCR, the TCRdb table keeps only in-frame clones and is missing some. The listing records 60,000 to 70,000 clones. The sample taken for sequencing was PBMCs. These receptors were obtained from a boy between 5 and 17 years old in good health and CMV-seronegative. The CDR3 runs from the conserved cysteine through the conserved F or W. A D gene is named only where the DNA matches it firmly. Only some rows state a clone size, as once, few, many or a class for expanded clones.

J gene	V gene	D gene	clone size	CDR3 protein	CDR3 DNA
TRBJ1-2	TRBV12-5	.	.	CASGREFNYGYTF	TGTGCTAGTGGGCGGGAATTTAACTATGGCTACACCTTC
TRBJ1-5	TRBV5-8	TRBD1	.	CASSRRQGNQPQHF	TGTGCCAGCAGCCGGCGACAGGGAAATCAGCCCCAGCATTTT
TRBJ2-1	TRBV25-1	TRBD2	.	CASSEYSSGPNEQFF	TGTGCCAGCAGTGAATATTCTAGCGGGCCCAATGAGCAGTTCTTC
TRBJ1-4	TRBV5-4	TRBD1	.	CASRPTGGTEKLFF	TGTGCCAGCCGTCCGACAGGGGGGACTGAAAAACTGTTTTTT
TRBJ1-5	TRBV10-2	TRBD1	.	CASSESGTANQPQHF	TGCGCCAGCAGTGAGTCGGGGACAGCCAATCAGCCCCAGCATTTT
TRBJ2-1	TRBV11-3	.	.	CASSPSRAANNEQFF	TGTGCCAGCAGCCCGTCGCGGGCGGCCAACAATGAGCAGTTCTTC
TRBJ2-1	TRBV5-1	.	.	CASFDSPGYNEQFF	TGCGCCAGCTTTGACTCCCCGGGATACAATGAGCAGTTCTTC
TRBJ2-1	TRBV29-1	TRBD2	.	CSVEGRGSLWYNEQFF	TGCAGCGTTGAAGGACGCGGGAGCCTCTGGTACAATGAGCAGTTCTTC
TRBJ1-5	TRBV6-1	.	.	CASSVGAPNQPQHF	TGTGCCAGCAGTGTGGGGGCGCCCAATCAGCCCCAGCATTTT
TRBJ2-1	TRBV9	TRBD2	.	CASSVRLAGINEQFF	TGTGCCAGCAGCGTTAGACTAGCGGGAATCAATGAGCAGTTCTTC
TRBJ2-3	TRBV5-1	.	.	CASSLFFDTSTDTQYF	TGCGCCAGCAGCTTGTTCTTCGATACTAGCACAGATACGCAGTATTTT
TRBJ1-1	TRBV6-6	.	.	CASSYTVQDTEAFF	TGTGCCAGCAGTTACACGGTTCAGGATACTGAAGCTTTCTTT
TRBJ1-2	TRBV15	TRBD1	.	CATSSGGTGNYGYTF	TGTGCCACCAGCAGTGGGGGGACAGGGAACTATGGCTACACCTTC
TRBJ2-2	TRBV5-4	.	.	CASRPDSLTGELFF	TGTGCCAGCAGACCGGACAGTCTTACCGGGGAGCTGTTTTTT
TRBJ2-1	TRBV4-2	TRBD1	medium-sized	CASSLETGEREQFF	TGTGCCAGCAGCCTTGAGACAGGGGAACGTGAGCAGTTCTTC
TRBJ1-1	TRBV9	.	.	CASSVERPGANTEAFF	TGTGCCAGCAGCGTAGAGCGTCCAGGGGCGAACACTGAAGCTTTCTTT
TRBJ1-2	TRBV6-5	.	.	CASSFARQPQENGYTF	TGTGCCAGCAGTTTTGCCCGACAGCCGCAAGAAAATGGCTACACCTTC
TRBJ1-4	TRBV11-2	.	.	CASSLGGAKLFF	TGTGCCAGCAGCCTGGGAGGGGCAAAACTGTTTTTT
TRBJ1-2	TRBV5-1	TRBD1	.	CASRLGQGDPGYTF	TGCGCCAGCAGACTGGGACAGGGTGATCCAGGCTACACCTTC
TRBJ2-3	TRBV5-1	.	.	CASRSTDTQYF	TGCGCCAGCCGGAGCACAGATACGCAGTATTTT
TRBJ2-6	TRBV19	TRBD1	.	CASSLQGVSSGANVLTF	TGTGCCAGTAGTTTGCAGGGGGTCAGCTCTGGGGCCAACGTCCTGACTTTC
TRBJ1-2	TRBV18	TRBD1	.	CASSRMTASRGQGALRYGYTF	TGTGCCAGCTCACGAATGACAGCGTCTCGAGGACAGGGGGCTCTAAGGTATGGCTACACCTTC
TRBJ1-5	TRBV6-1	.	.	CASSATIDSNQPQHF	TGTGCCAGCAGTGCGACAATCGATAGCAATCAGCCCCAGCATTTT
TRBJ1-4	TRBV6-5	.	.	CASSSGNEKLFF	TGTGCCAGCAGTTCAGGGAATGAAAAACTGTTTTTT
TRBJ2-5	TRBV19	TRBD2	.	CASSIGVAGELETQYF	TGTGCCAGTAGTATAGGAGTAGCGGGAGAACTAGAGACCCAGTACTTC
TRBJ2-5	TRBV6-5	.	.	CASSYLAGSGTQYF	TGTGCCAGCAGTTACCTAGCTGGATCTGGGACCCAGTACTTC
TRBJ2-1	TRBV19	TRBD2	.	CASSRTTGTNYNEQFF	TGTGCCAGTAGCCGTACAACCGGGACTAACTACAATGAGCAGTTCTTC